The 17 T cell receptor beta chains in this list originate from one sample, sequenced in a study of graft-versus-host responses after intestinal transplantation. Profiling relied on immunoSEQ multiplex PCR, and the TCRdb table lists in-frame clones only, not all of them. This table holds 40,000 or so clones, roughly four fifths found once. Material: PBMCs, obtained more than 950 days after transplant. The receptors stem from a human patient who received an intestinal transplant, so some T cells may come from the graft donor.

The V gene is TRBV7-2, the J gene TRBJ2-2; 7 nucleotides align to TRBD1. CDR3 size: 18 residues. Germline V gene sequence: CDR1 SGHTA, CDR2 FQGNSA. Trimming removed 1 base from V and 4 bases from J; junction bases left unmatched: 12. The CDR3 sequence is CASSLGVSGAGGTGELFF. In DNA, the CDR3 is TGTGCCAGCAGCTTAGGAGTATCCGGAGCAGGGGGCACCGGGGAGCTGTTTTTT.

This clone turned up a few times. This rearrangement joins TRBV27 to TRBJ2-4; possibly TRBD1 for D (6 bases). Germline V gene sequence: CDR1 MNHEY, CDR2 SMNVEV (reference sequence). CDR3 length: 13 amino acids. V was pared by 11 bases and J by 4 bases, with 15 bases between. The CDR3 DNA is TGTGCCCCATTCCGAAGGGGGAAAAACATTCAGTACTTC. This gives the protein CAPFRRGKNIQYF.

The chain's CDR3 is CASSLAGGFSYEQYF. CDR3 coding DNA: TGTGCCAGCAGCTTAGCGGGCGGATTCTCCTACGAGCAGTACTTC. The V gene is TRBV13, the J gene TRBJ2-7, with no clear D. Trimming took off 1 base at V and 0 bases at J, with 10 bases between the two ends. Per the germline V gene, CDR1 is PRHDT and CDR2 is FYEKMQ (reference sequence). CDR3 length: 15 amino acids.

The chain links TRBV6-4 to TRBJ2-3, with 12 bases lining up with TRBD2. Per germline, CDR1 MRHNA and CDR2 SNTAGT. Unmatched junction bases numbered 0, after V lost 4 bases and J lost 1 base. The CDR3 is 15 amino acids. Here the CDR3 DNA reads TGTGCCAGCAGTGGGACTAGCGGGGGCACAGATACGCAGTATTTT. It encodes CASSGTSGGTDTQYF.

This clone was found once. The gene calls are TRBV5-4 and TRBJ2-1, with D hard to call. The length of the CDR3 is 15 residues. Germline V gene data show CDR1 as SGHNT and CDR2 as YYREEE (reference sequence). V dropped 2 bases and J dropped 4 bases, with 13 bases sitting between them. The CDR3 DNA follows: TGTGCCAGCAGCTTTGGCCAGCCAAAATACAATGAGCAGTTCTTC. This translates into CASSFGQPKYNEQFF. Filled out from reference TRBV5-4 and TRBJ2-1, the complete variable domain reads ETGVTQSPTHLIKTRGQQVTLRCSSQSGHNTVSWYQQALGQGPQFIFQYYREEENGRGNFPPRFSGLQFPNYSSELNVNALELDDSALYLCASSFGQPKYNEQFFGPGTRLTVL.

The chain links TRBV5-1 to TRBJ2-3; a possible D gene is TRBD2 (5 bases). Trimming removed 0 bases from V and 14 bases from J, with 13 bases in between. This CDR3 contains 12 residues. Germline loops: CDR1 SGHRS, CDR2 YFSETQ. CDR3 loop: CASSLDPSSPYF. The CDR3 coding sequence is TGCGCCAGCAGCTTGGATCCTAGCTCTCCGTATTTT.

This chain uses TRBV11-2 with TRBJ2-7, with D hard to call. This CDR3 contains 12 residues. Trimming took 0 bases from V and 6 from J, leaving 6 bases between them. Germline values: CDR1 SGHAT, CDR2 FQNNGV. CDR3 residues: CASSLEVGEQYF. DNA of the CDR3: TGTGCCAGCAGCTTAGAAGTGGGCGAGCAGTACTTC.

V gene TRBV15 combines with J gene TRBJ2-1; D perhaps matches TRBD1 (6 bases). The CDR3 consists of 13 residues. Trimming removed 0 bases from V and 9 bases from J, with 9 bases in between. In germline, CDR1 is LNHNV, CDR2 YYDKDF (reference sequence). For the CDR3, the DNA is TGTGCCACCAGCAGAGATGTAGGGGGTGAGCAGTTCTTC. Its protein product is CATSRDVGGEQFF.

This clone was found once. The chain uses TRBV2 and TRBJ2-7; TRBD1 agrees at 7 bases. There are 13 residues in the CDR3. V was pared by 4 bases and J by 3 bases, with 3 bases of the junction left unmatched. In germline, CDR1 is SNHLY, CDR2 FYNNEI. CDR3 sequence reads: CASSVRQGYEQYF. CDR3 nucleotides: TGTGCCAGCAGTGTGAGACAGGGCTACGAGCAGTACTTC.

The genes are TRBV7-9 and TRBJ2-5; D is possibly TRBD1 (6 bases). CDR1 is SEHNR, CDR2 FQNEAQ, per germline (reference sequence). Trimming took 6 bases from V and 7 from J, leaving 21 bases between them. This CDR3 has 15 amino acids. CDR3 sequence (DNA): TGTGCCAGCAGGAGTCCGGGACAAGGGAGTGGGACCCAGTACTTC. Translation gives CASRSPGQGSGTQYF. The full variable domain, with the rest looked up from reference TRBV7-9 and TRBJ2-5, is DTGVSQNPRHKITKRGQNVTFRCDPISEHNRLYWYRQTLGQGPEFLTYFQNEAQLEKSRLLSDRFSAERPKGSFSTLEIQRTEQGDSAMYLCASRSPGQGSGTQYFGPGTRLLVL.

This rearrangement joins TRBV18 to TRBJ1-6; D possibly corresponds to TRBD1 (6 bases). Germline V CDR1 and CDR2: KGHSH, LQKENI. The CDR3 length is 13 residues. Trimming removed 5 bases from V and 5 bases from J, with 7 bases in between. The DNA of the CDR3 is TGTGCCAGCTCAAGGGGGAATAATTCACCCCTCCACTTT. Amino acids: CASSRGNNSPLHF.

The chain uses TRBV29-1 and TRBJ2-7; TRBD1 might be the D (6 bases). This CDR3 comprises 12 residues. In germline, CDR1 is SQVTM, CDR2 ANQGSEA. Trimming left V 7 bases short and J 1 base short, with 11 bases between. CDR3 loop: CSAAQGSYEQYF. In DNA, the CDR3 is TGCAGCGCAGCACAGGGATCCTACGAGCAGTACTTC.

This sequence joins TRBV18 and TRBJ1-5; no firm D call. This CDR3 has 13 residues. Deletions cut 2 bases from V and 6 bases from J, with 8 bases between. Germline CDR1 reads KGHSH; CDR2 reads LQKENI. In nucleotides, the CDR3 is TGTGCCAGCTCACCATTGGGAGGTCAGCCCCAGCATTTT. Translated: CASSPLGGQPQHF.

This chain uses TRBV7-3 with TRBJ2-1; D remains unclear. V dropped 1 base and J dropped 3 bases, with 13 bases sitting between them. Germline values: CDR1 SGHTA, CDR2 FQGTGA. The CDR3 has 16 amino acids. The CDR3 sequence is CASSLNGDGDYNEQFF. For the CDR3, the DNA is TGTGCCAGCAGCTTAAATGGGGATGGTGACTACAATGAGCAGTTCTTC. Drawing the rest from reference TRBV7-3 and TRBJ2-1, the complete variable domain is GAGVSQTPSNKVTEKGKYVELRCDPISGHTALYWYRQSLGQGPEFLIYFQGTGAADDSGLPNDRFFAVRPEGSVSTLKIQRTERGDSAVYLCASSLNGDGDYNEQFFGPGTRLTVL.

The chain recombines TRBV4-1 with TRBJ2-1, with D possibly being TRBD2 (5 bases). This CDR3 is built from 13 residues. From germline, CDR1 is MGHRA and CDR2 YSYEKL. Trimming took 0 bases from V and 12 from J, leaving 12 bases between them. In DNA form, the CDR3 reads TGCGCCAGCAGCCAAGATCGAGGGCTTTGGCAGTTCTTC. This encodes CASSQDRGLWQFF.

V is TRBV18 and J is TRBJ2-2, with 12 bases matching TRBD2. The CDR3 sequence is 17 residues long. After removal of 2 bases from V and 7 bases from J, the junction contained 8 bases not matched to a gene. CDR1 is KGHSH, CDR2 LQKENI, per germline. The CDR3 DNA reads TGTGCCAGCTCACCAAAAGTGACTAGCGGGAGTGACGGGGAGCTGTTTTTT. This sequence encodes CASSPKVTSGSDGELFF.

The chain joins TRBV6-5 to TRBJ2-1; TRBD1 matches at 7 bases. The ends lost 6 bases at V and 7 bases at J; junction bases unmatched: 9. Germline V gene sequence: CDR1 MNHEY, CDR2 SVGAGI. The CDR3 is made up of 14 amino acids. The CDR3: CASSEGTEANEQFF. CDR3 nucleotide sequence: TGTGCCAGCAGCGAGGGGACAGAGGCAAATGAGCAGTTCTTC.